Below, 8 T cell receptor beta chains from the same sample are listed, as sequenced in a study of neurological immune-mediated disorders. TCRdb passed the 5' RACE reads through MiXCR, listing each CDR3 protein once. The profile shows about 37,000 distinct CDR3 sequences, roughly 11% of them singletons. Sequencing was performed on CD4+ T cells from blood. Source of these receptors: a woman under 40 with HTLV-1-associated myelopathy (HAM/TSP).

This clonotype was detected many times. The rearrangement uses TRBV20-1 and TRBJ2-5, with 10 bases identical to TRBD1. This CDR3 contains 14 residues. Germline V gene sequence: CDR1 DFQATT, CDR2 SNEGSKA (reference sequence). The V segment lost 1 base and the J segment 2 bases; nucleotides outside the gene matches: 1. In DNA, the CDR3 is TGCAGTGCTAGAGGGACAGGGGGTCAAGAGACCCAGTACTTC. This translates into CSARGTGGQETQYF.

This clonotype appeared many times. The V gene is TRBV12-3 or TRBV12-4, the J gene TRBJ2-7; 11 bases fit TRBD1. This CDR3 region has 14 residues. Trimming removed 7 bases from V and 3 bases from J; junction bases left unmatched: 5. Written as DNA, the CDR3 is TGTGCCAGCACCCGGGGGACAGGGGGCTACGAGCAGTACTTC. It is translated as CASTRGTGGYEQYF.

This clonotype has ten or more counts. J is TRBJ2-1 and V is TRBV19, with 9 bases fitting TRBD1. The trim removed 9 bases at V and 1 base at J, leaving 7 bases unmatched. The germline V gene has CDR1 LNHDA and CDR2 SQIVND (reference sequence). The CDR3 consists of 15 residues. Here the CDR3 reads CASSWGQGSYNEQFF. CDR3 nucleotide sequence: TGTGCCAGCAGCTGGGGACAGGGATCCTACAATGAGCAGTTCTTC.

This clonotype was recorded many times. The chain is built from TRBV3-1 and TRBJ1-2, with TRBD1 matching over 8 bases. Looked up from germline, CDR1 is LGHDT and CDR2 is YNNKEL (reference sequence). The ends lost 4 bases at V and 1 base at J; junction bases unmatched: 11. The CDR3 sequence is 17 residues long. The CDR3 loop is CASSPPWDRSYNYGYTF. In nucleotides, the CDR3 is TGTGCCAGCAGCCCTCCCTGGGACAGGAGTTATAACTATGGCTACACCTTC.

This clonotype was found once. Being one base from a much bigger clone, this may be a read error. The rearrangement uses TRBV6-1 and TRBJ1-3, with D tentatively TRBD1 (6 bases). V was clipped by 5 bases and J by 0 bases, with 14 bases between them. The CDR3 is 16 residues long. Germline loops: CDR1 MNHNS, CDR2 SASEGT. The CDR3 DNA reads TGTGCCAGCAGTCGCAACAGGGATCGCTCTGGAAACACCATATATTTT. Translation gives CASSRNRDRSGNTIYF.

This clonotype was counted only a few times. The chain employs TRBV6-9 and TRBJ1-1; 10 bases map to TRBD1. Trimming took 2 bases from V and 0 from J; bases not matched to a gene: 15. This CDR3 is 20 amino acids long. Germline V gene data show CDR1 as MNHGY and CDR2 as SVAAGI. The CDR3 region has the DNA TGTGCCAGCAGTTATCCCCGGTCGAGCCACGGGACAGGGGTGAACACTGAAGCTTTCTTT. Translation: CASSYPRSSHGTGVNTEAFF.

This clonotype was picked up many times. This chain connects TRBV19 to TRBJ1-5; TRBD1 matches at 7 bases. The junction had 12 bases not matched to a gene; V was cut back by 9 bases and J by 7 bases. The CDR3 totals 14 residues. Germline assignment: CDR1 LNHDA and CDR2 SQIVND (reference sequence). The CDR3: CASSWDRKRQPQHF. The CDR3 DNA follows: TGTGCCAGCTCCTGGGACAGAAAACGGCAGCCCCAGCATTTT.

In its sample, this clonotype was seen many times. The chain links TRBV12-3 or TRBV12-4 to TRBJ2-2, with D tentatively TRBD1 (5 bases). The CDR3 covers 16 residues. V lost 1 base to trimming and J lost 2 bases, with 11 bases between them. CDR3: CASSLGTPRNTGELFF. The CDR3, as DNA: TGTGCCAGCAGTTTAGGGACACCCCGCAACACCGGGGAGCTGTTTTTT.